This is a list of T cell receptor beta chains from one sample in a study of blood T cells in healthy people across ages. In TCRdb, the 5' RACE reads were re-called with MiXCR into one record per CDR3 protein. The sample consists of about 800,000 distinct CDR3 sequences, around 50% of them appearing once. The material sequenced was blood. The source of these receptors is a man at least 80 years old in good health. Both conserved end residues are part of each CDR3. D genes are given only for firm matches. Size is omitted from some rows. Given values are once, few, many or a class for expanded clones.

size: few; V: TRBV10-3; D: TRBD2; J: TRBJ2-2; CDR3: CAISASGRNTGELFF; DNA: TGTGCCATCAGTGCTAGCGGGCGGAACACCGGGGAGCTGTTTTTT
size: once; V: TRBV20-1; D: -; J: TRBJ1-1; CDR3: CSAPTERAMNTEAFF; DNA: TGCAGTGCACCGACGGAAAGGGCGATGAACACTGAAGCTTTCTTT
size: few; V: TRBV7-9; D: -; J: TRBJ2-3; CDR3: CASSPGVDYSTDTQYF; DNA: TGTGCCAGCAGCCCCGGGGTGGACTATAGCACAGATACGCAGTATTTT
size: few; V: TRBV12-3/TRBV12-4; D: -; J: TRBJ2-1; CDR3: CASSPNRVSYNEQFF; DNA: TGTGCCAGCAGTCCCAATCGGGTCTCCTACAATGAGCAGTTCTTC
size: few; V: TRBV28; D: -; J: TRBJ1-2; CDR3: CASSYPQGQHYGYTF; DNA: TGTGCCAGCAGTTATCCACAGGGCCAGCACTATGGCTACACCTTC
size: few; V: TRBV7-2; D: TRBD2; J: TRBJ2-3; CDR3: CASSSALAGGWEDTQYF; DNA: TGTGCCAGCAGCTCAGCACTAGCGGGAGGGTGGGAAGATACGCAGTATTTT
size: -; V: TRBV6-5; D: TRBD2; J: TRBJ2-3; CDR3: CASSYSTSGMADTQYF; DNA: TGTGCCAGCAGTTACTCGACTAGCGGGATGGCAGATACGCAGTATTTT
size: -; V: TRBV9; D: TRBD2; J: TRBJ2-2; CDR3: CASSVSGGADTGELFF; DNA: TGTGCCAGCAGCGTAAGCGGGGGAGCGGACACCGGGGAGCTGTTTTTT
size: -; V: TRBV30; D: -; J: TRBJ2-5; CDR3: CAWSAPQGGQETQYF; DNA: TGTGCCTGGAGTGCACCTCAGGGGGGACAAGAGACCCAGTACTTC
size: -; V: TRBV20-1; D: -; J: TRBJ2-3; CDR3: CSARSGGPAITDTQYF; DNA: TGCAGTGCCCGGTCTGGGGGGCCAGCAATCACAGATACGCAGTATTTT
size: -; V: TRBV7-2; D: TRBD2; J: TRBJ2-1; CDR3: CASSLVHGTTYNEQFF; DNA: TGTGCCAGCAGCTTAGTCCATGGGACTACCTACAATGAGCAGTTCTTC
size: -; V: TRBV29-1; D: -; J: TRBJ2-5; CDR3: CSVETLAASQETQYF; DNA: TGCAGCGTTGAGACCTTGGCAGCTTCCCAAGAGACCCAGTACTTC
size: -; V: TRBV29-1; D: -; J: TRBJ2-3; CDR3: CSIDLANTQYF; DNA: TGCAGCATTGATCTTGCGAATACGCAGTATTTT
size: -; V: TRBV29-1; D: -; J: TRBJ2-1; CDR3: CSVGLPLSSYEQFF; DNA: TGCAGCGTTGGACTACCGTTGTCTAGCTATGAGCAGTTCTTC
size: -; V: TRBV14; D: -; J: TRBJ2-6; CDR3: CASMGDGANVLTF; DNA: TGTGCCAGCATGGGGGACGGGGCCAACGTCCTGACTTTC
size: many; V: TRBV7-2; D: -; J: TRBJ2-5; CDR3: CASSPNGQQETQYF; DNA: TGTGCCAGCAGTCCTAATGGGCAGCAAGAGACCCAGTACTTC
size: few; V: TRBV20-1; D: -; J: TRBJ2-5; CDR3: CSALDVPVRTQYF; DNA: TGCAGTGCCCTCGACGTCCCGGTACGGACCCAGTACTTC
size: -; V: TRBV7-2; D: TRBD2; J: TRBJ2-7; CDR3: CASSSRASGPYEQYF; DNA: TGTGCCAGCAGCTCAAGGGCTAGCGGGCCCTACGAGCAGTACTTC
size: -; V: TRBV4-3; D: -; J: TRBJ2-2; CDR3: CASSRSTGMNTGELFF; DNA: TGCGCCAGCAGCCGGTCTACAGGGATGAACACCGGGGAGCTGTTTTTT
size: -; V: TRBV20-1; D: -; J: TRBJ2-5; CDR3: CSATLGGAPQETQYF; DNA: TGCAGTGCTACCCTTGGGGGGGCCCCCCAAGAGACCCAGTACTTC
size: -; V: TRBV20-1; D: -; J: TRBJ2-5; CDR3: CSARDLGSPYNEQYF; DNA: TGCAGTGCTAGGGATCTCGGGAGCCCCTACAATGAGCAGTACTTC
size: -; V: TRBV7-2; D: -; J: TRBJ2-3; CDR3: CASSLGGTLSADTQYF; DNA: TGTGCCAGCAGCTTAGGCGGGACACTCTCCGCAGATACGCAGTATTTT
size: -; V: TRBV7-2; D: -; J: TRBJ2-3; CDR3: CASSLGAWDTRYF; DNA: TGTGCCAGCAGCTTAGGTGCGTGGGATACGCGGTATTTT
size: -; V: TRBV7-2; D: -; J: TRBJ2-7; CDR3: CASSASLGTGYEQYF; DNA: TGTGCCAGCAGCGCTAGTCTGGGAACAGGGTACGAGCAGTACTTC
size: -; V: TRBV4-1; D: TRBD1; J: TRBJ2-7; CDR3: CASSHLRTGDSYEQYF; DNA: TGCGCCAGCAGCCACCTAAGGACAGGCGACTCCTACGAGCAGTACTTC
size: -; V: TRBV7-9; D: -; J: TRBJ2-7; CDR3: CASSDDTGRGFYEQYF; DNA: TGTGCCAGCAGCGACGACACGGGACGGGGTTTCTACGAGCAGTACTTC
size: -; V: TRBV5-1; D: -; J: TRBJ2-3; CDR3: CASSPGHVSTDTQYF; DNA: TGCGCCAGCAGCCCGGGACACGTTAGCACAGATACGCAGTATTTT
size: few; V: TRBV5-1; D: -; J: TRBJ2-6; CDR3: CASSLTGTGANVLTF; DNA: TGCGCCAGCAGCTTGACGGGGACCGGGGCCAACGTCCTGACTTTC
size: -; V: TRBV28; D: -; J: TRBJ2-7; CDR3: CASTSPTDTYEQYF; DNA: TGTGCCAGCACTAGCCCGACGGACACCTACGAGCAGTACTTC
size: -; V: TRBV20-1; D: -; J: TRBJ2-1; CDR3: CSAFYRREQFF; DNA: TGCAGTGCTTTTTATCGGCGTGAGCAGTTCTTC
size: -; V: TRBV4-2; D: -; J: TRBJ2-4; CDR3: CASTQAPGAKNIQYF; DNA: TGTGCCAGCACCCAAGCCCCAGGGGCCAAAAACATTCAGTACTTC
size: -; V: TRBV6-5; D: -; J: TRBJ1-2; CDR3: CASSLGLNYGYTF; DNA: TGTGCCAGCAGTCTAGGCCTAAACTATGGCTACACCTTC
size: few; V: TRBV6-2/TRBV6-3; D: -; J: TRBJ1-2; CDR3: CASTVDRKVGGYTF; DNA: TGTGCCAGCACTGTAGACAGAAAGGTCGGCGGCTACACCTTC
size: -; V: TRBV3-1; D: -; J: TRBJ2-7; CDR3: CASSQGRDLSYEQYF; DNA: TGTGCCAGCAGCCAAGGGCGGGATCTCTCCTACGAGCAGTACTTC
size: few; V: TRBV24-1; D: TRBD2; J: TRBJ2-5; CDR3: CATSDGGLAGGYNEQYF; DNA: TGTGCCACCAGTGATGGAGGACTAGCGGGAGGCTACAATGAGCAGTACTTC
size: -; V: TRBV10-2; D: TRBD2; J: TRBJ2-7; CDR3: CASTRAGSLGEQYF; DNA: TGCGCCAGCACCAGAGCGGGGTCCCTGGGGGAGCAGTACTTC
size: few; V: TRBV7-3; D: TRBD2; J: TRBJ2-3; CDR3: CASSLNSREVGDTQYF; DNA: TGTGCCAGCAGCTTAAACTCGCGGGAGGTTGGAGATACGCAGTATTTT
size: few; V: TRBV12-3/TRBV12-4; D: -; J: TRBJ2-5; CDR3: CASSSVGQETQYF; DNA: TGTGCCAGCAGTTCCGTGGGGCAGGAGACCCAGTACTTC
size: many; V: TRBV10-3; D: -; J: TRBJ2-5; CDR3: CAISELQETQYF; DNA: TGTGCCATCAGTGAACTCCAAGAGACCCAGTACTTC
size: -; V: TRBV3-1; D: TRBD1; J: TRBJ1-5; CDR3: CASSQDTGVIQPQHF; DNA: TGTGCCAGCAGCCAGGATACAGGGGTTATTCAGCCCCAGCATTTT
size: -; V: TRBV6-1; D: -; J: TRBJ1-1; CDR3: CASSEIPGSTEAFF; DNA: TGTGCCAGCAGTGAAATCCCGGGAAGTACTGAAGCTTTCTTT
size: -; V: TRBV11-3; D: TRBD1; J: TRBJ2-3; CDR3: CASSSTGGWTDTQYF; DNA: TGTGCCAGCAGCTCAACAGGGGGCTGGACAGATACGCAGTATTTT
size: -; V: TRBV29-1; D: TRBD1; J: TRBJ2-2; CDR3: CSVEQGATGELFF; DNA: TGCAGCGTTGAACAGGGGGCCACCGGGGAGCTGTTTTTT
size: -; V: TRBV4-3; D: TRBD2; J: TRBJ2-1; CDR3: CASSQRGSSGRGNEQFF; DNA: TGCGCCAGCAGCCAAAGGGGGAGTAGCGGGAGGGGGAATGAGCAGTTCTTC
size: few; V: TRBV27; D: -; J: TRBJ1-2; CDR3: CASSYGLGANYGYTF; DNA: TGTGCCAGCAGTTACGGCTTAGGAGCTAACTATGGCTACACCTTC
size: -; V: TRBV11-2; D: TRBD1; J: TRBJ1-2; CDR3: CASSLGRGTAYGYTF; DNA: TGTGCCAGCAGCTTAGGGCGCGGGACAGCCTATGGCTACACCTTC
size: -; V: TRBV29-1; D: -; J: TRBJ2-5; CDR3: CSVGVGQETQYF; DNA: TGCAGTGTTGGGGTGGGCCAAGAGACCCAGTACTTC
size: few; V: TRBV12-3/TRBV12-4; D: TRBD2; J: TRBJ2-2; CDR3: CASSRGRLAGATGELFF; DNA: TGTGCCAGCAGTCGGGGGCGACTAGCGGGGGCCACCGGGGAGCTGTTTTTT
size: -; V: TRBV7-2; D: -; J: TRBJ1-5; CDR3: CASSVVGGVKQPQHF; DNA: TGTGCCAGCAGCGTGGTCGGGGGAGTAAAACAGCCCCAGCATTTT
size: -; V: TRBV3-1; D: TRBD1; J: TRBJ2-3; CDR3: CASSHGQGVAQYF; DNA: TGTGCCAGCAGCCACGGACAGGGGGTTGCGCAGTATTTT
size: -; V: TRBV30; D: TRBD1; J: TRBJ1-1; CDR3: CATGQGFAEAFF; DNA: TGCGCCACGGGACAGGGATTCGCTGAAGCTTTCTTT
size: -; V: TRBV7-8; D: TRBD1; J: TRBJ2-3; CDR3: CASSLAGTGDADTQYF; DNA: TGTGCCAGCAGCTTAGCGGGGACAGGGGACGCAGATACGCAGTATTTT
size: -; V: TRBV5-1; D: TRBD2; J: TRBJ2-3; CDR3: CASSTGLAGASTDTQYF; DNA: TGCGCTAGCAGCACCGGACTAGCGGGGGCTAGCACAGATACGCAGTATTTT
size: -; V: TRBV7-9; D: TRBD1; J: TRBJ1-1; CDR3: CASSPGQGLPEAFF; DNA: TGTGCCAGCAGCCCGGGACAGGGCCTCCCAGAAGCTTTCTTT
size: -; V: TRBV7-2; D: TRBD2; J: TRBJ2-7; CDR3: CASNPGLAGNYEQYF; DNA: TGTGCCAGCAACCCGGGACTAGCGGGGAACTACGAGCAGTACTTC